Detailed here is one TCR beta chain. The data were taken from a study of cytomegalovirus exposure and HLA in healthy donors. Background on the study: Earlier, 150 million to 200 million T cells were analyzed, and over 95 million unique TCR beta sequences were found among them.

Primers included in the PCR were 60 Vbeta and 13 Jbeta primers. In the study's own analysis: Later reanalysis found 75 million to 100 million unique TCR beta chains, some 10 million of them shared. Libraries were prepared by immunoSEQ multiplex PCR; TCRdb keeps only in-frame clonotypes and omits some of them. From that table come the V and J calls and clone size; the DNA was used to work out D and trimming. The repertoire holds about 67,000 clones, with around 91% as singletons. Sequences were obtained from PBMCs. The clonotype comes from a woman aged 30 to 39 in good health and CMV-seropositive.

The CDR3 is CASSPTGKSSYEQYF. The CDR3 DNA reads TGTGCCAGCAGCCCGACAGGGAAGAGCTCCTACGAGCAGTACTTC. V is TRBV7-8 and J is TRBJ2-7, with TRBD1 identical over 7 bases. The CDR3 consists of 15 residues. The germline V gene has CDR1 SGHVS and CDR2 FQNEAQ. V was clipped by 5 bases and J by 0 bases; unmatched bases: 7.